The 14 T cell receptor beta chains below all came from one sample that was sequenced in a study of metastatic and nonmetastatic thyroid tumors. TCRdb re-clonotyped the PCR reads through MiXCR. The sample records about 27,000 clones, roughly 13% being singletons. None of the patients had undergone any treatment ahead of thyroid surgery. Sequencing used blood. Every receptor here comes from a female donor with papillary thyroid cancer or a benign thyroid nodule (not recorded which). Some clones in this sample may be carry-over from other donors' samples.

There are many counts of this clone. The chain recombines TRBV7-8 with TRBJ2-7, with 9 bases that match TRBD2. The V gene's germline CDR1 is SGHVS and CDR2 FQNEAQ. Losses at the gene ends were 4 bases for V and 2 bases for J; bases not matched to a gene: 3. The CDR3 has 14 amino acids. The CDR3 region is CASSSGTSTYEQYF. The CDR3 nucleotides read TGTGCCAGCAGCTCCGGGACTAGCACCTACGAGCAGTACTTC.

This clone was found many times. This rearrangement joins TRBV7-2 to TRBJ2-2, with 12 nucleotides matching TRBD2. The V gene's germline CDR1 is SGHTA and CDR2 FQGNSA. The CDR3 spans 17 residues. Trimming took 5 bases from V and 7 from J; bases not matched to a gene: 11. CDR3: CASSLTNLAGGVGELFF. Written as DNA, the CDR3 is TGTGCCAGCAGCCTAACGAACCTAGCGGGAGGGGTCGGGGAGCTGTTTTTT.

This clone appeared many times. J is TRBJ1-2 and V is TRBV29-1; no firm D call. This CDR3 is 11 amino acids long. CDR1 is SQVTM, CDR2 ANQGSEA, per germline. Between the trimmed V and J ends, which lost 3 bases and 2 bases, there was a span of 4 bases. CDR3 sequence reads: CSVDSNYGYTF. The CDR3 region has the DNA TGCAGCGTTGATTCCAACTATGGCTACACCTTC.

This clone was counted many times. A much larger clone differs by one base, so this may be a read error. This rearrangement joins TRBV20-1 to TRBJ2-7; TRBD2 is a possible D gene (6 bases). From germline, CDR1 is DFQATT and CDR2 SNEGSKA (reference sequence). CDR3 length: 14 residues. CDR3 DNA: TGCAGTGTCGGTCACCGGGACTTCTCCGACGAGCAGTACTTC. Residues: CSVGHRDFSDEQYF.

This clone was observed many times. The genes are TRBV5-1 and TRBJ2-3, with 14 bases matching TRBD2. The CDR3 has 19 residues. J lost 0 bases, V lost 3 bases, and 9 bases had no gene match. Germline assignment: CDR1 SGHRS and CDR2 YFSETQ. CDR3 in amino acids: CASSSWTSGGRTSTDTQYF. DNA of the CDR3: TGCGCCAGCAGCTCCTGGACTAGCGGGGGGCGCACGAGCACAGATACGCAGTATTTT.

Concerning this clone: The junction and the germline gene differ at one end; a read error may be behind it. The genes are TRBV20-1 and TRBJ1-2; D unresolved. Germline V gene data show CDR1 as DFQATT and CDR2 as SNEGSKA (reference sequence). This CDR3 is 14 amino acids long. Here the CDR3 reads CSARYAIFNYGYTF. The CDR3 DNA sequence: TGCAGTGCTAGATACGCGATCTTTAACTATGGATACACCTTC.

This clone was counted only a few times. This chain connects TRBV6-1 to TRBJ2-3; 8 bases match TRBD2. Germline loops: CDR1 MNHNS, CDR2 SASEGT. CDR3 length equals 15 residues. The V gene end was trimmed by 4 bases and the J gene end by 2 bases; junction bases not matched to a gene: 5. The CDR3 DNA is TGTGCCAGCAGTGGAATAGCGGGGAACACAGATACGCAGTATTTT. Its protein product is CASSGIAGNTDTQYF.

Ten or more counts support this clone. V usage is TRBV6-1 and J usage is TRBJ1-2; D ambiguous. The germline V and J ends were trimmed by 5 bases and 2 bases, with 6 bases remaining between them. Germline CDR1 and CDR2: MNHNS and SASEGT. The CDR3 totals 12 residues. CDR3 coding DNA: TGTGCCAGCAGTCAAACAAACTATGGCTACACCTTC. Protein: CASSQTNYGYTF.

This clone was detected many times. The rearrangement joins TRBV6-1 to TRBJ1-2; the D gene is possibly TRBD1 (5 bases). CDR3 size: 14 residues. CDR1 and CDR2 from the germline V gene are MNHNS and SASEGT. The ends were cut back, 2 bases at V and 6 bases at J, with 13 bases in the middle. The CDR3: CASSERGRLDGYTF. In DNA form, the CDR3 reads TGTGCCAGCAGTGAAAGGGGCAGGTTGGATGGCTACACCTTC.

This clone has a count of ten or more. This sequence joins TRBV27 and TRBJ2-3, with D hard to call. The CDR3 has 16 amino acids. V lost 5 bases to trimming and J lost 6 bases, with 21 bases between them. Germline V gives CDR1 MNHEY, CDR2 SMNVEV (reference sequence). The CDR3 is CASSPFGERPHDTQYF. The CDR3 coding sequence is TGTGCCAGCAGTCCCTTTGGCGAGCGCCCCCACGATACGCAGTATTTT.

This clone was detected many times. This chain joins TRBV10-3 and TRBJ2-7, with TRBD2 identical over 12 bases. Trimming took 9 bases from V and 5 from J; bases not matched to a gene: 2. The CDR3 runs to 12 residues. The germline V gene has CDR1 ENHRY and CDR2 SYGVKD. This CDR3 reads CAMRTSGDEQYF. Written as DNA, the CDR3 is TGTGCCATGCGGACTAGCGGGGACGAGCAGTACTTC.

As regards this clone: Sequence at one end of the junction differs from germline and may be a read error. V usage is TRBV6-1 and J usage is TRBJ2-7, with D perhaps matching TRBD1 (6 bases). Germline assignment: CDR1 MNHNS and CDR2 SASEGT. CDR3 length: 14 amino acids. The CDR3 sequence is CVSSEADSSYDQYF. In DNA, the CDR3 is TGTGTCAGCAGTGAAGCGGACAGCTCCTACGATCAGTACTTC.

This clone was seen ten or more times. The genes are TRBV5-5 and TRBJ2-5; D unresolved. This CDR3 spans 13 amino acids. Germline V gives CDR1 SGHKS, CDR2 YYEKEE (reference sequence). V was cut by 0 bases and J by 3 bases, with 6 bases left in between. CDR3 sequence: CASSLGMEETQYF. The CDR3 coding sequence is TGTGCCAGCAGCTTGGGGATGGAAGAGACCCAGTACTTC.

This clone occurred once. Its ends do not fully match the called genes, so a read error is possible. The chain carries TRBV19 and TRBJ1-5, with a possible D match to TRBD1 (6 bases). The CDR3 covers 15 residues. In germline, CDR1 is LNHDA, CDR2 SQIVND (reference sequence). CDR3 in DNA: TGTGCCAGTAGTATACAGGGACATAGCAATCGGCCCCAACATTTT. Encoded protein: CASSIQGHSNRPQHF.